The rows below give T cell receptor beta chains drawn from one sample of a study of Graves' ophthalmopathy and Graves' hyperthyroidism. TCRdb re-analysed the multiplex PCR reads in MiXCR, keeping a single row per CDR3 protein. Seen here are some 410,000 distinct CDR3 sequences, over 20% observed once, and the top ten hold under 3.5%. The sample comprised peripheral blood. These receptors all come from a woman between 18 and 29 years old with stable Graves' hyperthyroidism. Both conserved end residues are part of each CDR3. The D gene is left open where the match is weak. For some rows the clone size is stated as once, few or many, or as a class when expanded; others skip it.

TRBD1 | - | TRBJ1-1 | TRBV20-1 | CSAGGQGHTEAFF | TGCAGTGCTGGGGGACAGGGGCACACTGAAGCTTTCTTT
TRBD2 | - | TRBJ2-7 | TRBV28 | CASTTTGTSVYEQYF | TGTGCCAGCACAACCACCGGGACTAGCGTCTACGAGCAGTACTTC
- | many | TRBJ1-2 | TRBV12-3/TRBV12-4 | CASRPDTSYGYTF | TGTGCCAGCAGGCCCGACACTTCCTATGGCTACACCTTC
- | many | TRBJ2-5 | TRBV11-2 | CASSLDVSANRGTQYF | TGTGCCAGCAGCTTAGATGTCTCAGCCAATCGGGGGACCCAGTACTTC
- | - | TRBJ2-7 | TRBV19 | CASSINRFSYEQYF | TGTGCCAGTAGTATCAACAGGTTCTCCTACGAGCAGTACTTC
- | many | TRBJ1-6 | TRBV12-3/TRBV12-4 | CASSLLGPGNNSPLHF | TGTGCCAGCAGTTTATTGGGGCCAGGGAACAATTCACCCCTCCACTTT
- | - | TRBJ2-7 | TRBV9 | CASSVEPASYEQYF | TGTGCCAGCAGCGTAGAACCTGCCTCCTACGAGCAGTACTTC
- | many | TRBJ2-7 | TRBV7-2 | CASSLGGYTYEQYF | TGTGCCAGCAGCTTAGGTGGCTATACCTACGAGCAGTACTTC
- | - | TRBJ2-7 | TRBV28 | CASSWTAQSEQYF | TGTGCCAGCAGTTGGACAGCTCAAAGCGAGCAGTACTTC
- | - | TRBJ1-2 | TRBV12-3/TRBV12-4 | CASSSGQSDGYTF | TGTGCCAGCAGTTCCGGACAGTCCGATGGCTACACCTTC
- | - | TRBJ2-3 | TRBV12-3/TRBV12-4 | CASSFNTDLDTQYF | TGTGCCAGCAGTTTTAATACAGACCTGGATACGCAGTATTTT
TRBD2 | many | TRBJ2-7 | TRBV6-5 | CASSRRLAGPNEQYF | TGTGCCAGCAGTCGTAGACTAGCGGGGCCGAACGAGCAGTACTTC
TRBD1 | many | TRBJ1-6 | TRBV2 | CASLTGYNSPLHF | TGTGCCAGCTTGACAGGGTACAATTCACCCCTCCACTTT
- | many | TRBJ1-6 | TRBV7-9 | CASSLTNSPLHF | TGTGCCAGCAGCTTAACGAATTCACCCCTCCACTTT
TRBD1 | - | TRBJ1-1 | TRBV19 | CASQQGGTEAFF | TGTGCCAGTCAGCAGGGGGGCACTGAAGCTTTCTTT
- | once | TRBJ1-1 | TRBV6-1 | CASSEQGFGEAFF | TGTGCCAGCAGTGAACAGGGTTTTGGGGAAGCTTTCTTT
- | few | TRBJ2-7 | TRBV4-1 | CASSQVRDEQYF | TGCGCCAGCAGCCAAGTCAGGGACGAGCAGTACTTC
- | many | TRBJ2-2 | TRBV12-3/TRBV12-4 | CASSKGTGELFF | TGTGCCAGCAGCAAAGGGACAGGGGAGCTGTTTTTT
TRBD2 | many | TRBJ2-7 | TRBV13 | CASSAGLAESSYEQYF | TGTGCCAGCAGCGCCGGACTAGCGGAAAGCTCCTACGAGCAGTACTTC